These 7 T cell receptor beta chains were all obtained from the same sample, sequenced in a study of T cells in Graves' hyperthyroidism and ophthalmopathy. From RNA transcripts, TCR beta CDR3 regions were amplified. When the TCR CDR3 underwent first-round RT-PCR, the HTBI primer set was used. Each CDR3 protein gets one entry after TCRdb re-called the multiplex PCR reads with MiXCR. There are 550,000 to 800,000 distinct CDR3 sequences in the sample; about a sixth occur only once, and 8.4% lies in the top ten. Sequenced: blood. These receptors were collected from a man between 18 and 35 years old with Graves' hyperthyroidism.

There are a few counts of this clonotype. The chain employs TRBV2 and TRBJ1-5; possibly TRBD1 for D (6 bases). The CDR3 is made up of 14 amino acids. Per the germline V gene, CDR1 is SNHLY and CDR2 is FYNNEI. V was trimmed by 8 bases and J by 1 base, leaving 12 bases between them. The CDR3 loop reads CASGGTWSNQPQHF. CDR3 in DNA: TGTGCCAGCGGAGGGACATGGAGCAATCAGCCCCAGCATTTT.

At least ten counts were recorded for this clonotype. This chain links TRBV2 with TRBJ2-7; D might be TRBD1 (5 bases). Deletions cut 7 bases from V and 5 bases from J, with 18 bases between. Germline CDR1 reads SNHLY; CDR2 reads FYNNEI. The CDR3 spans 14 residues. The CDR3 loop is CASTEGVGTHEQYF. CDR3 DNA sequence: TGTGCCAGCACCGAAGGGGTGGGAACCCACGAGCAGTACTTC.

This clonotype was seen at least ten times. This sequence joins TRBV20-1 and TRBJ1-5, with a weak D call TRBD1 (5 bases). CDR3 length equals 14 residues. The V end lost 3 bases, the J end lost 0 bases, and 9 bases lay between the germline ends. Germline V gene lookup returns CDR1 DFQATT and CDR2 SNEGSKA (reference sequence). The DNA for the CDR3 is TGCAGTGCTAGTTCAGGGTATAGCAATCAGCCCCAGCATTTT. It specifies CSASSGYSNQPQHF.

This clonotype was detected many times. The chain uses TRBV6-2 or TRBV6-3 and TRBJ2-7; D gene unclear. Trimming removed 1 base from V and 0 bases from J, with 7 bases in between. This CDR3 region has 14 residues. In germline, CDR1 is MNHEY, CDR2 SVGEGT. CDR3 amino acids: CASSYYRSSYEQYF. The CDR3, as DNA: TGTGCCAGCAGTTACTACCGATCCTCCTACGAGCAGTACTTC.

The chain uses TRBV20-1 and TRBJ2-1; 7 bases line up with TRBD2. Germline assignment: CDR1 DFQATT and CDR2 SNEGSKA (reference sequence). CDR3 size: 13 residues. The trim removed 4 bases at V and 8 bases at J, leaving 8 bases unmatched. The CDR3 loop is CSAIRGRSYEQFF. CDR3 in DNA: TGCAGTGCTATCCGCGGGAGATCTTATGAGCAGTTCTTC.

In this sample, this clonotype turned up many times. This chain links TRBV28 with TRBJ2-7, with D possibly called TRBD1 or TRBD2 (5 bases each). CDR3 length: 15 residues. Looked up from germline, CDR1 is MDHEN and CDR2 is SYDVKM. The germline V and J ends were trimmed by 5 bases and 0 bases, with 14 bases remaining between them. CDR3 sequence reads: CASSPAGTTSYEQYF. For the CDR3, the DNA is TGTGCCAGCAGTCCGGCAGGGACGACCTCCTACGAGCAGTACTTC.

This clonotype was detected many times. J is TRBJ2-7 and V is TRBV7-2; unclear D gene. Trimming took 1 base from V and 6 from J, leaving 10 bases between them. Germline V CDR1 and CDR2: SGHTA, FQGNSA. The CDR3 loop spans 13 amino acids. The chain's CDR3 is CASSLGSWGEQYF. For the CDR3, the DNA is TGTGCCAGCAGCTTAGGAAGTTGGGGCGAGCAGTACTTC.